One and the same sample provided the 23 T cell receptor beta chains below, sequenced in a study of patients and donors after allogeneic stem cell transplantation. One entry per CDR3 protein, called by TCRdb with MiXCR from the RT-PCR reads. The sample records some 230,000 distinct CDR3 sequences, 13% to 15% being singletons. Sequencing was carried out using blood, either unsorted or a sorted T cell fraction (not recorded which). All receptors derive from a human donor who was either an allogeneic HSCT recipient or a stem cell or donor lymphocyte infusion donor (not recorded which). It is not recorded whose cells these are; they may come from a transplant donor.

The genes are TRBV6-1 and TRBJ2-1, with TRBD2 matching 8 bases. V lost 6 bases and J lost 2; bases outside the gene matches: 6. Germline values: CDR1 MNHNS, CDR2 SASEGT. The CDR3 runs to 15 residues. The CDR3: CASREAGGPYNEQFF. The CDR3 DNA reads TGTGCCAGCAGAGAGGCGGGAGGCCCCTACAATGAGCAGTTCTTC.

This clonotype was recorded a few times. This chain links TRBV12-3 or TRBV12-4 with TRBJ2-5; D might be TRBD1 (5 bases). The CDR3 loop spans 13 amino acids. V was clipped by 5 bases and J by 7 bases, with 14 bases between them. The CDR3 sequence is CASSGQGTGTQYF. The CDR3 DNA reads TGTGCCAGCAGTGGGCAGGGAACGGGGACCCAGTACTTC.

This clonotype was recorded at least ten times. J is TRBJ2-7 and V is TRBV7-6, with 13 bases matching TRBD2. V shed 5 bases and J 4 bases; nucleotides not matched to a gene: 5. Germline V gene lookup returns CDR1 SGHVS and CDR2 FNYEAQ. The CDR3 extends over 15 amino acids. This CDR3 reads CASSPRTSGSYEQYF. The CDR3 DNA reads TGTGCCAGCAGCCCCCGGACTAGCGGGAGTTACGAGCAGTACTTC.

This chain uses TRBV7-7 with TRBJ2-5, with TRBD1 matching over 11 bases. V shed 1 base and J 4 bases; nucleotides not matched to a gene: 2. This CDR3 contains 15 residues. CDR1 SSHAT and CDR2 FNYEAQ come from the germline V gene (reference sequence). CDR3 region: CASSLGTGGPETQYF. Here the CDR3 DNA reads TGTGCCAGCAGCTTAGGGACAGGGGGCCCAGAGACCCAGTACTTC.

This clonotype has ten or more counts. This chain uses TRBV4-1 with TRBJ1-5, with no clear D. Trimming removed 1 base from V and 2 bases from J, with 18 bases in between. Germline V gene data show CDR1 as MGHRA and CDR2 as YSYEKL. The CDR3 contains 18 residues. The CDR3 protein is CASSQVDLGFVGNQPQHF. The CDR3 region has the DNA TGCGCCAGCAGCCAAGTTGATCTCGGGTTCGTGGGCAATCAGCCCCAGCATTTT.

This clonotype was picked up many times. V usage is TRBV9 and J usage is TRBJ1-2, with TRBD1 matching 7 bases. The germline CDR1 and CDR2 sequences are SGDLS and YYNGEE. The CDR3 totals 13 residues. V shed 4 bases, J shed 8 bases, and the junction held 8 bases outside the gene matches. The chain's CDR3 is CASSLRTGEGYTF. CDR3 DNA: TGTGCCAGCAGCTTGCGGACAGGCGAAGGCTACACCTTC.

V is TRBV9 and J is TRBJ2-3; 8 bases map to TRBD2. The CDR3 length is 15 residues. V gave up 4 bases and J gave up 0 bases; unmatched junction bases: 4. The V gene's germline CDR1 is SGDLS and CDR2 YYNGEE. DNA of the CDR3: TGTGCCAGCAGCCGTAGCGGGGCGAGCACAGATACGCAGTATTTT. This gives the protein CASSRSGASTDTQYF.

This clonotype came up a few times. CDR3 bases: TGTGCCAGCAGCGCCCGACTAGCGGCTGCAGATACGCAGTATTTT. This translates into CASSARLAAADTQYF. The chain couples TRBV3-1 to TRBJ2-3; 9 nucleotides match TRBD2. The CDR3 is 15 residues long. V was pared by 5 bases and J by 4 bases, with 7 bases of the junction left unmatched. Per germline, CDR1 LGHDT and CDR2 YNNKEL (reference sequence).

This clonotype was found a few times. CDR3 bases: TGCGCCAGCAGCCAAGAAAGTGGACTAGCGCAGTTCTTC. Its translation: CASSQESGLAQFF. The J gene is TRBJ2-1, the V gene TRBV4-1, with TRBD2 matching over 8 bases. The V gene's germline CDR1 is MGHRA and CDR2 YSYEKL. CDR3 size: 13 residues. V lost 0 bases and J lost 12; bases outside the gene matches: 4.

This chain uses TRBV12-3 or TRBV12-4 with TRBJ2-7, with 8 positions matching TRBD2. V shed 5 bases, J shed 1 base, and the junction held 7 bases outside the gene matches. This CDR3 has 15 residues. The CDR3 sequence is CASSKAGGGSYEQYF. The DNA for the CDR3 is TGTGCCAGCAGTAAGGCGGGAGGTGGATCCTACGAGCAGTACTTC.

This clonotype has more than one count but fewer than ten. This chain links TRBV7-2 with TRBJ2-7, with D hard to call. The CDR3 runs to 13 residues. Germline CDR1 is SGHTA and CDR2 is FQGNSA. V lost 4 bases, J lost 6 bases, and 13 bases lay in between. As DNA, the CDR3 is TGTGCCAGCAGCTCCTCCGGTGGCTCCGAGCAGTACTTC. This gives the protein CASSSSGGSEQYF.

In this sample, this clonotype turned up a few times. The chain recombines TRBV19 with TRBJ2-4; D gene uncertain. V gave up 3 bases and J gave up 6 bases, with 12 bases separating them. From germline, CDR1 is LNHDA and CDR2 SQIVND (reference sequence). The CDR3 spans 14 residues. CDR3 in DNA: TGTGCCAGTAGTATGTCCAGGCCCTCAAACATTCAGTACTTC. Translation gives CASSMSRPSNIQYF.

The sample holds many counts of this clonotype. The chain combines TRBV27 with TRBJ2-7, with D maybe TRBD1 (6 bases). Trimming left V 8 bases short and J 2 bases short, with 13 bases between. CDR1 is MNHEY, CDR2 SMNVEV, per germline (reference sequence). There are 13 residues in the CDR3. CDR3 residues: CASVGTLPYEQYF. CDR3 in DNA: TGTGCCAGCGTCGGGACACTCCCCTACGAGCAGTACTTC.

This clonotype was seen only a few times. V is TRBV7-3 and J is TRBJ2-2, with D possibly called TRBD1 or TRBD2 (6 bases each). The CDR3 totals 15 residues. The V end was cut by 5 bases, the J end by 4 bases, with 14 bases between. Germline V lookup: CDR1 SGHTA, CDR2 FQGTGA. The CDR3 is CASSGRGDVTGELFF. The CDR3 DNA follows: TGTGCCAGCAGCGGAAGGGGGGACGTCACCGGGGAGCTGTTTTTT.

Ten or more counts support this clonotype. J is TRBJ1-5 and V is TRBV3-1; D remains ambiguous. From germline, CDR1 is LGHDT and CDR2 YNNKEL (reference sequence). The CDR3 loop spans 13 amino acids. Trimming cost V 3 bases and J 5 bases, with 8 bases left between them. The CDR3: CASSQTLDQPQHF. CDR3 bases: TGTGCCAGCAGCCAGACTCTGGATCAGCCCCAGCATTTT.

This rearrangement joins TRBV2 to TRBJ2-4; 12 bases map to TRBD2. Trimming cost V 4 bases and J 5 bases; bases outside gene matches: 9. There are 17 residues in the CDR3. Germline V lookup: CDR1 SNHLY, CDR2 FYNNEI. For the CDR3, the DNA is TGTGCCAGCAGTGCGGCTAGCGGGGGGGCTCGGCAAAACATTCAGTACTTC. Translated: CASSAASGGARQNIQYF.

This clonotype was detected many times. The rearrangement uses TRBV5-1 and TRBJ2-5; 7 bases agree with TRBD2. Germline CDR1 SGHRS, CDR2 YFSETQ. V was pared by 2 bases and J by 0 bases, with 7 bases of the junction left unmatched. The CDR3 is 16 residues long. CDR3 in amino acids: CASSFGTLADQETQYF. CDR3 in DNA: TGCGCCAGCAGCTTTGGGACCCTAGCGGACCAAGAGACCCAGTACTTC. Combining the CDR3 with reference TRBV5-1 and TRBJ2-5 gives the whole variable domain KAGVTQTPRYLIKTRGQQVTLSCSPISGHRSVSWYQQTPGQGLQFLFEYFSETQRNKGNFPGRFSGRQFSNSRSEMNVSTLELGDSALYLCASSFGTLADQETQYFGPGTRLLVL.

This chain's CDR3 is CASRSGEPLHF. For the CDR3, the DNA is TGTGCCAGCAGGAGCGGGGAACCCCTCCACTTT. The chain links TRBV25-1 to TRBJ1-6; no reliable D call. V was cut by 6 bases and J by 12 bases, with 9 bases left in between. Per the germline V gene, CDR1 is MGHDK and CDR2 is SYGVNS. This CDR3 region has 11 residues.

This clonotype occurred a few times. The V gene is TRBV7-2, the J gene TRBJ2-3; 7 bases agree with TRBD2. CDR1 SGHTA and CDR2 FQGNSA come from the germline V gene. The CDR3 has 14 residues. V lost 5 bases and J lost 2; bases outside the gene matches: 4. The DNA for the CDR3 is TGTGCCAGCAGCCCGGGACTACCCACAGATACGCAGTATTTT. It codes for CASSPGLPTDTQYF.

This clonotype was found many times. The chain carries TRBV18 and TRBJ2-7, with 7 bases fitting TRBD1. CDR1 and CDR2 from the germline V gene are KGHSH and LQKENI. The ends lost 0 bases at V and 2 bases at J; junction bases unmatched: 7. The length of the CDR3 is 16 residues. The CDR3 DNA follows: TGTGCCAGCTCACCACCGGTCGGGCAGGGGGCCTACGAGCAGTACTTC. Amino acids: CASSPPVGQGAYEQYF.

This clonotype was observed many times. This rearrangement joins TRBV20-1 to TRBJ2-5, with 8 bases aligning to TRBD2. The CDR3 runs to 14 residues. The germline CDR1 and CDR2 sequences are DFQATT and SNEGSKA (reference sequence). Trimming at V came to 6 bases and at J to 2 bases, leaving 8 bases not matched to a gene. The DNA for the CDR3 is TGCAGTGCCCCCGAACTAGCGGCTCAAGAGACCCAGTACTTC. Residues: CSAPELAAQETQYF.

This clonotype was detected ten times or more. The rearrangement uses TRBV5-1 and TRBJ2-7, with 9 positions matching TRBD2. Trimming took 4 bases from V and 6 from J; bases not matched to a gene: 8. From germline, CDR1 is SGHRS and CDR2 YFSETQ. The CDR3 spans 14 residues. CDR3 bases: TGCGCCAGCAGCGGTAGCGGGGGACACTTCGAGCAGTACTTC. Protein product: CASSGSGGHFEQYF.

This clonotype was seen only a few times. The chain recombines TRBV29-1 with TRBJ2-7; D ambiguous. The CDR3 is 11 residues long. V lost 3 bases and J lost 2, with 5 bases in between. Germline lookup yields CDR1 SQVTM and CDR2 ANQGSEA. CDR3 DNA sequence: TGCAGCGTTGATTGGCCCTACGAGCAGTACTTC. As protein: CSVDWPYEQYF.